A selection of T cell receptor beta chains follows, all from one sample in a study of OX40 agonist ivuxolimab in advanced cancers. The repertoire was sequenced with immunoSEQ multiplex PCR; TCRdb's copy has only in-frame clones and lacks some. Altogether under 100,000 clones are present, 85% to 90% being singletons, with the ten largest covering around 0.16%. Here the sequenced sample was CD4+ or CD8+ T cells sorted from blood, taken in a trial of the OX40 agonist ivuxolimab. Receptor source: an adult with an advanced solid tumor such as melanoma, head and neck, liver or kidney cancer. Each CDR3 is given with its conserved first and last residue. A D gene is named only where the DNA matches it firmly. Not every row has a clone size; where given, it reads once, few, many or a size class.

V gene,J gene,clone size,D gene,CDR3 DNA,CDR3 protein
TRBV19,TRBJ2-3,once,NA,TGTGCCAGTAGCCAGATGAAGTCAGATACGCAGTATTTT,CASSQMKSDTQYF
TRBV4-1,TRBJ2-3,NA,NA,TGCGCCAGCAGCCCCGGGGCAGGCACAGATACGCAGTATTTT,CASSPGAGTDTQYF
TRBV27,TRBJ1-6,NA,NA,TGTGCCAGCAGTTTACCGAGCTCCTATAATTCACCCCTCCACTTT,CASSLPSSYNSPLHF
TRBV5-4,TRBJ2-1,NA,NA,TGTGCCAGCAGCCCTTGGGGGGCCCTAAAACGCGGTGATGAGCAGTTCTTC,CASSPWGALKRGDEQFF
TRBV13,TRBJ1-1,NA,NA,TGTGCCAGCAGCCTAGGCCACCGACGCATGAACACTGAAGCTTTCTTT,CASSLGHRRMNTEAFF
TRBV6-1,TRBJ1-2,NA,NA,TGTGCCAGCAGCTTCGGTCGCAGCTACACCTTC,CASSFGRSYTF
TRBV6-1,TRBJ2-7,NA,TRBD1,TGTGCCAGCAGAGGACAGGGAACCTACGAGCAGTACTTC,CASRGQGTYEQYF
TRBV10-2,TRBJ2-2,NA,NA,TGCGCCAGCAGAGGAACCATCACCGGGGAGCTGTTTTTT,CASRGTITGELFF
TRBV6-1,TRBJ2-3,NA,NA,TGTGCCAGCAGGGGACACGCGCTTGATACGCAGTATTTT,CASRGHALDTQYF
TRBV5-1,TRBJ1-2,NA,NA,TGCGCCAGCAGCACCCCGAGGGCCGGCGGCTACACCTTC,CASSTPRAGGYTF
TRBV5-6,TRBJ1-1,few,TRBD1,TGTGCCAGCAGCCCGCTTGGGACAGGGGCGCGCACTGAAGCTTTCTTT,CASSPLGTGARTEAFF
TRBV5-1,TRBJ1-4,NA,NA,TGCGCCAGCAGCTTGACTACCAGGGGTGCGGGCGGGGAAAAACTGTTTTTT,CASSLTTRGAGGEKLFF
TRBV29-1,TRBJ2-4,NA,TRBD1,TGCAGCGTCATCAAGACAGGGAACATTCAGTACTTC,CSVIKTGNIQYF
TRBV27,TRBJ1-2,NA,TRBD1,TGTGCCAGCAGCTTATCCCGGACAGGGGGCTATGGTGGCTACACCTTC,CASSLSRTGGYGGYTF
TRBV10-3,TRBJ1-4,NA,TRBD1,TGTGCCATCAGTGGGACCAGGGGGCAGGCTAATGAAAAACTGTTTTTT,CAISGTRGQANEKLFF
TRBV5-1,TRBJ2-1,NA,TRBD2,TGCGCCAGCAAAATCCTAGCGGGAGGAGAGGAGCAGTTCTTC,CASKILAGGEEQFF
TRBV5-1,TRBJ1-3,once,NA,TGCGCCAGCAGCTTGTATGGGACGGGGGGTTCTGGAAACACCATATATTTT,CASSLYGTGGSGNTIYF
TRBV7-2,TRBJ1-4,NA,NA,TGTGCCAGCAGCTTAAGTTCGGTCGCTGCTAATGAAAAACTGTTTTTT,CASSLSSVAANEKLFF
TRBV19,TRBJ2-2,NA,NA,TGTGCCAGTAGTAAGACCTGGATTGACGGGGAGCTGTTTTTT,CASSKTWIDGELFF
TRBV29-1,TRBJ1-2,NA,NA,TGCAGCGGAGAAGGGAACTATGGCTACACCTTC,CSGEGNYGYTF
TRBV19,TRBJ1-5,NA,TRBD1,TGTGCCAGTAGTGCGGGACAGGGGGCTCGTCAGCCCCAGCATTTT,CASSAGQGARQPQHF
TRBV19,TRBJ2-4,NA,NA,TGTGCCAGTAATCCTGGGGCTCCGGGGCCCCTAAACATTCAGTACTTC,CASNPGAPGPLNIQYF
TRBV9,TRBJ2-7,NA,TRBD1,TGTGCCAGCAGCGTAGATCTGGGACAGGGGCCCCACGAGCAGTACTTC,CASSVDLGQGPHEQYF
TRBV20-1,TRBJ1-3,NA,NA,TGCAGTGCTAAATGGGGGACCACCATATATTTT,CSAKWGTTIYF
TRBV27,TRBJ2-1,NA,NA,TGTGCCAGCAGTCCATTGACGGGGGCCCTGATTTACAATGAGCAGTTCTTC,CASSPLTGALIYNEQFF
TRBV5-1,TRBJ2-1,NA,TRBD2,TGCGCCAGCAGCCGGACTAGCGATTCCTACAATGAGCAGTTCTTC,CASSRTSDSYNEQFF
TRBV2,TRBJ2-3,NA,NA,TGTGCCAGCAGCCTGTCTATCGGCACAGATACGCAGTATTTT,CASSLSIGTDTQYF
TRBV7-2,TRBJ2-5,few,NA,TGTGCCAGCAGCTTAGGCCGCGGGACGGAGACCCAGTACTTC,CASSLGRGTETQYF
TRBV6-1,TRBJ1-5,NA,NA,TGTGCCGGAGATAGGGGGGACGGATTGAATCAGCCCCAGCATTTT,CAGDRGDGLNQPQHF